This T cell receptor beta chain stems from a study of T cell repertoires in cytomegalovirus infection. As for the study in general: Public TCR beta signatures marked donors with CMV infection and the matching HLA.

General study findings and limits: There were HLA-C-restricted CMV-specific TCR beta clonotypes dominating the ex vivo response. Cumulated frequencies of public TCR beta families served to identify carriers of CMV plus the relevant HLA.

Germline V gene sequence: CDR1 LGHNA, CDR2 YSLEER. CDR3 length: 16 amino acids. Unmatched junction bases numbered 11, after V lost 4 bases and J lost 6 bases. Remarks on this clonotype: What it binds is not known.

TCRdb reprocessed the reads with MiXCR, giving one entry per CDR3 protein. The sample has about a million distinct CDR3 sequences; roughly 30% are singletons. Sequenced material: cultured CD8+ T cells from PBMCs, taken from culture after CMV antigen stimulation. The sequence was obtained from a human donor in good health (CMV status not recorded). Some clones in this sample may be carry-over from other donors' samples. The rearrangement uses TRBV4-3 and TRBJ2-2, with TRBD1 matching 7 bases. CDR3 amino acids: CASSRRDSLAPGELFF. CDR3 bases: TGCGCCAGCAGCCGAAGGGACAGCTTAGCGCCCGGGGAGCTGTTTTTT.